This TCR beta chain appears in the sequencing data of a study of T cell repertoires in cytomegalovirus infection. Study-level findings and limits: The response measured ex vivo was dominated by TCR beta clonotypes (HLA-C-restricted and CMV-specific).

Turning to this clonotype: Its antigen is undetermined.

The germline gives CDR1 WNHNN, CDR2 SYGVQD (reference sequence). The CDR3 spans 16 residues. The trim removed 3 bases at V and 7 bases at J, leaving 10 bases unmatched. MiXCR was run by TCRdb on the reads, yielding one entry per CDR3 protein. The table lists about 770,000 distinct CDR3 sequences, around 29% of them singletons. This sequence originates from a human donor in good health (CMV status not recorded). Some clones in this sample may be carry-over from other donors' samples. The chain carries TRBV10-1 and TRBJ2-2; 8 bases map to TRBD2. This material consisted of cultured CD8+ T cells from PBMCs, taken from culture after CMV antigen stimulation. The DNA for the CDR3 is TGCGCCAGCAGTGAAGCGGGGGACCTCGGCGGCGGGGAGCTGTTTTTT. This encodes CASSEAGDLGGGELFF.